This T cell receptor (beta chain) emerged from a study of quantifying T cell responses using KT2 cells. Study details: TCR alpha and beta constant-region primers primed reverse transcription of RNA. The T4 ligation step was estimated to exceed 8% efficiency under optimum conditions.

With respect to this clonotype: Its antigen remains unknown.

Known numbers of the T cell clone KT2 were added to PBMC. Study results and caveats: KT2 clone alpha and beta sequence counts scaled linearly with input KT2 cell number.

A single-stranded UMI oligo with SP2 sequence was ligated to cDNA 3' ends. First-round PCR used around 4 cycles and beta primers RC1.1 and RC1.2 covering TRBC1 and TRBC2. TCRdb ran MiXCR on the UMI-ligation and nested PCR reads and lists one entry per CDR3 protein. This table has 45,000 to 65,000 distinct CDR3 sequences, roughly 12% appearing once. Sequencing used PBMCs spiked with cells of the T cell clone KT2. This clonotype was sampled from a human donor.

CDR3 coding DNA: TGTGCCAGCAGGCGGGAGAACACCGGGGAGCTGTTTTTT. Its protein is CASRRENTGELFF. The chain joins TRBV2 to TRBJ2-2, with a possible D match to TRBD2 (6 bases). CDR1 SNHLY and CDR2 FYNNEI come from the germline V gene. This CDR3 comprises 13 residues. Trimming removed 6 bases at V and 1 base at J, with 6 bases between.